The sequence of this T cell receptor beta chain was determined in a study of cytomegalovirus exposure and HLA in healthy donors. About the study: Earlier sequencing of 150 million to 200 million T cells yielded around 100 million unique TCR beta sequences.

Note on this clone: Its cognate antigen is unknown.

V was cut by 4 bases and J by 6 bases, with 9 bases left in between. Germline CDR1 and CDR2: MGHDK and SYGVNS. The CDR3 consists of 13 residues. Notes on the study in general: In a later analysis, an Asian-associated ancestry cluster reportedly showed fewer N-insertions than the approximately 670-donor mean.

The study ran its PCR with 60 Vbeta and 13 Jbeta primers. TCRdb's table, derived via immunoSEQ multiplex PCR, lists solely in-frame clones and lacks some. The sample contains 100,000 to 150,000 clones, around three quarters of which appear only once. The chain combines TRBV25-1 with TRBJ2-2, with D uncertain. The origin of this receptor is a woman in her forties or fifties in good health and CMV-seronegative. The material sequenced was PBMCs. CDR3 sequence reads: CASSGGLAGELFF. In DNA form, the CDR3 reads TGTGCCAGCAGTGGTGGGCTGGCCGGGGAGCTGTTTTTT.